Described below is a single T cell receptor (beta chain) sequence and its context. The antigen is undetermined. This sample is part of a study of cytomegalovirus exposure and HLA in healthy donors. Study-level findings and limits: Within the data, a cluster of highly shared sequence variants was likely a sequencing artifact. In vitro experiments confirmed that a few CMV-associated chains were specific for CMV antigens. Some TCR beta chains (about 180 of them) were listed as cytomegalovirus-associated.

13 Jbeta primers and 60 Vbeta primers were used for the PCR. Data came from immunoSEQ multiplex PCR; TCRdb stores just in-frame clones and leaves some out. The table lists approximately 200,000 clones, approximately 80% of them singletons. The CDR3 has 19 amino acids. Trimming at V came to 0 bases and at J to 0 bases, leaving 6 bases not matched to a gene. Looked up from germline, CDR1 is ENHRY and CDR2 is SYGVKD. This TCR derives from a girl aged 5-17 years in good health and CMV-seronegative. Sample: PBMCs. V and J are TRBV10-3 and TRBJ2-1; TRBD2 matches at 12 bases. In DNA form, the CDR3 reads TGTGCCATCAGTGAGTCGGGGCTAGCGGGGGGGAGCTCCTACAATGAGCAGTTCTTC. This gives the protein CAISESGLAGGSSYNEQFF.